The clone carrying this T cell receptor beta chain appeared many times. The antigen is undetermined. This sample stems from a study of T-cell reconstitution after alpha-beta-depleted transplantation in children. Whole-study results and caveats: By one year post-transplant, T-cell counts and diversity largely arose from T cells that were newly produced.

The CDR3 has 14 amino acids. Germline V gives CDR1 LGHNA, CDR2 YNFKEQ. V lost 2 bases, J lost 6 bases, and 13 bases lay in between. A library of TCRbeta sequences, prepared with unique molecular identifiers, was generated. One entry per CDR3 protein, called by TCRdb with MiXCR from the PCR reads. The sample consists of 580,000 or so distinct CDR3 sequences, under 30% of them appearing once. Source: PBMCs, mostly from graft donor cells, taken 360 days after TCRalphabeta/CD19-depleted stem cell transplant. The chain couples TRBV4-2 to TRBJ1-1; D is perhaps TRBD1 (6 bases). This receptor was identified in a boy younger than two who had a stem cell transplant for acute myeloid leukemia, so the T cells may come from the graft donor. CDR3 DNA: TGTGCCAGCAGCCAAAGGACAGTCGGACCTGAAGCTTTCTTT. This gives the protein CASSQRTVGPEAFF.